The present entry profiles one T cell receptor beta chain with its context. The data stem from a study of blood T cell repertoires in COVID-19. Trimming took 2 bases from V and 10 from J, leaving 15 bases between them. Germline CDR1 MNHEY, CDR2 SVGEGT. This CDR3 is built from 15 residues. The repertoire was sequenced with immunoSEQ multiplex PCR; TCRdb's copy has only in-frame clones and lacks some. The sample yields about 330,000 clones, roughly 90% seen once. The sample consisted of peripheral blood. The sequence was obtained from a man younger than 45 with COVID-19, enrolled during active disease. This rearrangement joins TRBV6-2 or TRBV6-3 to TRBJ1-6; D may be TRBD1 (6 bases). The CDR3 loop reads CASSYGQPLWSPLHF. The CDR3 DNA reads as TGTGCCAGCAGTTACGGACAGCCGTTATGGTCACCCCTCCACTTT.